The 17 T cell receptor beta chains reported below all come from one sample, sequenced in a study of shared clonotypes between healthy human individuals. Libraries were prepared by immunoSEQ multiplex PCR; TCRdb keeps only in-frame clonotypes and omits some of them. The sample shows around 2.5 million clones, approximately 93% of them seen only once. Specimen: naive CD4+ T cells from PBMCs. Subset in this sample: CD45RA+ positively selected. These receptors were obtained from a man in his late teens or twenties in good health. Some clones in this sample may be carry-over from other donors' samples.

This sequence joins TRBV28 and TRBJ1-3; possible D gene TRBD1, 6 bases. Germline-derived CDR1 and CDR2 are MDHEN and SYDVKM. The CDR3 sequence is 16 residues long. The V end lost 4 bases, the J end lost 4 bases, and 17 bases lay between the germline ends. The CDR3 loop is CASSWGPPGGGNTIYF. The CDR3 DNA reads TGTGCCAGCAGTTGGGGGCCCCCCGGGGGGGGAAACACCATATATTTT.

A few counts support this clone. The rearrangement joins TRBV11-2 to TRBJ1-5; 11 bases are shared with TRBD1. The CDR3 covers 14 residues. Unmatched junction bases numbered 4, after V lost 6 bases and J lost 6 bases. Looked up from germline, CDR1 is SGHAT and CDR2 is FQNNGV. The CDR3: CASSRTGGIQPQHF. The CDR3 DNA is TGTGCCAGCAGTCGGACAGGGGGCATTCAGCCCCAGCATTTT.

The CDR3 DNA is TGTGCCAGCCAGGATGGGGGCAGCGGGGTGGATACGCAGTATTTT. This translates into CASQDGGSGVDTQYF. The V and J genes are TRBV7-2 and TRBJ2-3; D perhaps matches TRBD2 (7 bases). Germline V gene sequence: CDR1 SGHTA, CDR2 FQGNSA. Between the trimmed V and J ends, which lost 8 bases and 6 bases, there was a span of 21 bases. The CDR3 is made up of 15 amino acids. The full variable domain, in which reference TRBV7-2 and TRBJ2-3 provide the parts outside the CDR3, is GAGVSQSPSNKVTEKGKDVELRCDPISGHTALYWYRQSLGQGLEFLIYFQGNSAPDKSGLPSDRFSAERTGGSVSTLTIQRTQQEDSAVYLCASQDGGSGVDTQYFGPGTRLTVL.

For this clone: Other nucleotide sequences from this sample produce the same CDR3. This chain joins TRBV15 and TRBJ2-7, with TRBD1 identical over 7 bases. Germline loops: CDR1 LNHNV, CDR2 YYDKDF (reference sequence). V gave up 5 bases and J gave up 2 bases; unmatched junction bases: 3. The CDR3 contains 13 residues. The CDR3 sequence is CATSRQGPYEQYF. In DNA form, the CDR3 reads TGTGCCACCAGCCGACAGGGCCCCTACGAGCAGTACTTC.

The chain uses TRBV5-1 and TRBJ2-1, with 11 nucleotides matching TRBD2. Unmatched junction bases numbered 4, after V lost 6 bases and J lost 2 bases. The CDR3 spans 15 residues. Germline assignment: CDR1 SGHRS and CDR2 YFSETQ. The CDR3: CASTELAGAYNEQFF. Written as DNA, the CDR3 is TGCGCCAGCACCGAACTAGCGGGGGCCTACAATGAGCAGTTCTTC.

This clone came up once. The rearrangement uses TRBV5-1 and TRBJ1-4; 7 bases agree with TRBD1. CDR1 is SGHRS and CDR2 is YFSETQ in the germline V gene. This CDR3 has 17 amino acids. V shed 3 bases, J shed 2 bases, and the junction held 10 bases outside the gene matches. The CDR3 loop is CASSSTGRVATNEKLFF. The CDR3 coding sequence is TGCGCCAGCAGCTCGACAGGGAGGGTGGCGACTAATGAAAAACTGTTTTTT.

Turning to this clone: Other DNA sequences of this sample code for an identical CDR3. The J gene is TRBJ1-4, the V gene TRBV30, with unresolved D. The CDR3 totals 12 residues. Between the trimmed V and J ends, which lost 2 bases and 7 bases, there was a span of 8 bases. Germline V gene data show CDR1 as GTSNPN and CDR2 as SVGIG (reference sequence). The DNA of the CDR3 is TGTGCCTGGAGTAGGGTAGCTGAAAAACTGTTTTTT. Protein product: CAWSRVAEKLFF.

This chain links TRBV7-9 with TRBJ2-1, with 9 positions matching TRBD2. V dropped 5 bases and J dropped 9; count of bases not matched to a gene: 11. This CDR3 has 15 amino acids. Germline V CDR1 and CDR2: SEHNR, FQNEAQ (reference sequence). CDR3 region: CASSLRVAGASEQFF. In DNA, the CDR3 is TGTGCCAGCAGCCTACGAGTAGCGGGAGCTTCTGAGCAGTTCTTC.

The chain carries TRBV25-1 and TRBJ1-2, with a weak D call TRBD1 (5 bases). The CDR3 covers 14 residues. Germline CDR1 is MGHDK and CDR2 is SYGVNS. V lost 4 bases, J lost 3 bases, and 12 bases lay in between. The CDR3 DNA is TGTGCCAGCAGTGGGGGGAGGACCGACTATGGCTACACCTTC. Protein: CASSGGRTDYGYTF.

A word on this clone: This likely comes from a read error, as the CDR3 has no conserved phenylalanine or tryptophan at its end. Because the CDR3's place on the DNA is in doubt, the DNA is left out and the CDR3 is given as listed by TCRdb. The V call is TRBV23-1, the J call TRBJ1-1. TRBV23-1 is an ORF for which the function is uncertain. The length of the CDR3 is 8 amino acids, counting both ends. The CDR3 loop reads CASSQFKV.

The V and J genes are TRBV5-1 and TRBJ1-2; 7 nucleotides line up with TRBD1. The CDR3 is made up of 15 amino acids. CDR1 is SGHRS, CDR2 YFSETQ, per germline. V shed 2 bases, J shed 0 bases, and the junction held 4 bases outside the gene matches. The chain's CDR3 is CASSLGGSANYGYTF. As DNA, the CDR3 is TGCGCCAGCAGCTTAGGGGGCAGCGCTAACTATGGCTACACCTTC.

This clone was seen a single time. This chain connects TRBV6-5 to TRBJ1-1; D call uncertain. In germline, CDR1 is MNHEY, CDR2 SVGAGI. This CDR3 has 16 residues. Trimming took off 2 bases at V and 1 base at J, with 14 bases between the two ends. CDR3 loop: CASSYRVRPGNTEAFF. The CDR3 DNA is TGTGCCAGCAGTTACCGAGTCCGACCGGGGAACACTGAAGCTTTCTTT.

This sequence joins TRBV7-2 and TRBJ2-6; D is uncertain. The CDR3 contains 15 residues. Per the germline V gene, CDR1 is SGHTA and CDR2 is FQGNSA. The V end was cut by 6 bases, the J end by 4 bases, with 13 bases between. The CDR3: CASRSPGSGANVLTF. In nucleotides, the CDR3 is TGTGCCAGCAGAAGCCCAGGTTCGGGGGCCAACGTCCTGACTTTC.

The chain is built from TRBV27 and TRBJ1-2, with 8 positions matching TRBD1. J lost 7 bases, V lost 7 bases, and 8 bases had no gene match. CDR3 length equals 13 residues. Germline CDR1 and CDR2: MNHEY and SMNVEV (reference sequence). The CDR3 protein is CASTQDRARGYTF. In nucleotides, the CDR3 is TGTGCCAGCACCCAGGACAGGGCCCGTGGCTACACCTTC.

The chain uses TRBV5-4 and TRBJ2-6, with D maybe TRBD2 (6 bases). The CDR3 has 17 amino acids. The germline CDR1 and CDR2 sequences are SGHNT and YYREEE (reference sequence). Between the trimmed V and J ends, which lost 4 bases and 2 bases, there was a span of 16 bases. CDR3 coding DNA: TGTGCCAGCAGCCGAGAGTCCGGGGGAACTGGGGCCAACGTCCTGACTTTC. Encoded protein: CASSRESGGTGANVLTF.

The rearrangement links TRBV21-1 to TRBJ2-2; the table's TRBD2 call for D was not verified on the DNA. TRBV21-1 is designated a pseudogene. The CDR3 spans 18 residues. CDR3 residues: CASRGPGLAGTNTGELFF. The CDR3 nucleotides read TGTGCCAGCAGGGGACCGGGACTAGCGGGGACGAACACCGGGGAGCTGTTTTTT.

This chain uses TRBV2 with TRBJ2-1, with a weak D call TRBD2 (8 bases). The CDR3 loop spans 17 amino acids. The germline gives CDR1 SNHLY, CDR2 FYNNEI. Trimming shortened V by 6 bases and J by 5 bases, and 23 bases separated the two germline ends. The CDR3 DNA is TGTGCCAGCAGCGAAAGGGGGCGGGAGGAGGGTCACAATGAGCAGTTCTTC. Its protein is CASSERGREEGHNEQFF. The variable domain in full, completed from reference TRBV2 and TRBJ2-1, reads EPEVTQTPSHQVTQMGQEVILRCVPISNHLYFYWYRQILGQKVEFLVSFYNNEISEKSEIFDDQFSVERPDGSNFTLKIRSTKLEDSAMYFCASSERGREEGHNEQFFGPGTRLTVL.